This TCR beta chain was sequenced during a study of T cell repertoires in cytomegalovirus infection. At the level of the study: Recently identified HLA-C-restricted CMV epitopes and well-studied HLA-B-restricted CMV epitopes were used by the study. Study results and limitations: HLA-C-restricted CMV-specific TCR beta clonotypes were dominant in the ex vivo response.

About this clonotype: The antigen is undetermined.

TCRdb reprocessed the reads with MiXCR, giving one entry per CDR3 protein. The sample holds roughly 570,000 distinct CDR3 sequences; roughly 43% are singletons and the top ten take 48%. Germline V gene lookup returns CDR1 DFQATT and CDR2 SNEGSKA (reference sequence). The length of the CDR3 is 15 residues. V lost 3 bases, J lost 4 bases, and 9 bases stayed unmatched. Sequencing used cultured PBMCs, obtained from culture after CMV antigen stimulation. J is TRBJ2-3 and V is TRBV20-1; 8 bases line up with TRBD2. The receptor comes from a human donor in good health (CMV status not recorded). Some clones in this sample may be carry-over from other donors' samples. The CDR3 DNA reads TGCAGTGCTAGTGTGCGCGGGAGGAATTCAGATACGCAGTATTTT. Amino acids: CSASVRGRNSDTQYF.